This T cell receptor (beta chain) comes out of a study of tumor-infiltrating lymphocytes in oesophageal squamous cell carcinoma. MiXCR, run by TCRdb on the PCR reads, gives a single entry per CDR3 protein. The repertoire holds 15,000 to 20,000 distinct CDR3 sequences, with 47% as singletons. This CDR3 comprises 11 residues. Germline loops: CDR1 SGHVS, CDR2 FNYEAQ. This clonotype was sampled from a female donor with esophageal squamous cell carcinoma. Sequencing was carried out using normal esophageal tissue next to the tumor. This sequence joins TRBV7-6 and TRBJ2-1; no firm D call. The J call may be in error: the DNA end matches TRBJ2-7 better. CDR3 loop: CASSPGTEQYF. CDR3 DNA sequence: TGTGCCAGCAGCCCAGGAACCGAGCAGTACTTC.